This is a list of T cell receptor beta chains from one sample in a study of OX40 agonist ivuxolimab in advanced cancers. Repertoires were generated with immunoSEQ multiplex PCR, while TCRdb's copy carries only in-frame clones and drops some. The sample consists of more than 75,000 clones, around 85% of them appearing once. Source: CD4+ or CD8+ T cells sorted from blood, taken in a trial of the OX40 agonist ivuxolimab. The receptors were sampled from an adult with an advanced solid tumor such as melanoma, head and neck, liver or kidney cancer. CDR3s include the opening cysteine and the closing phenylalanine or tryptophan. The order of the fields is V gene, clone size, J gene, CDR3 protein. Not every row has a clone size; where given, it reads once, few, many or a size class.

TRBV11-1	.	TRBJ2-7	CASSSRDRGRYEQYF
TRBV27	.	TRBJ1-5	CASSIPQEHSNQPQHF
TRBV7-2	.	TRBJ2-1	CASSFSGTSMNEQFF
TRBV6-5	.	TRBJ2-2	CASSRTYTGELFF
TRBV11-2	.	TRBJ1-2	CASSLGAAYGYTF
TRBV28	.	TRBJ2-6	CASSPHRDPGANVLTF
TRBV19	.	TRBJ1-1	CASSIVPGSGQEPNTEAFF
TRBV28	.	TRBJ2-1	CASSSPHNEQFF
TRBV9	.	TRBJ1-2	CASSPGQGVEYGYTF
TRBV5-1	.	TRBJ1-1	CASSLQTSNTEAFF
TRBV7-9	.	TRBJ1-2	CASSSLNRGLKTNYGYTF
TRBV5-1	.	TRBJ1-1	CASSLEGRMNTEAFF
TRBV4-1	.	TRBJ1-5	CASSQDSSNRGPQPQHF
TRBV9	.	TRBJ2-1	CASSGQGMAYNEQFF
TRBV5-4	.	TRBJ2-5	CASRPRSQGETQYF
TRBV5-1	few	TRBJ1-1	CASSLTGETEAFF
TRBV5-5	.	TRBJ1-2	CASGSSGYTF
TRBV11-1	.	TRBJ2-7	CASSLRIGGTYEQYF